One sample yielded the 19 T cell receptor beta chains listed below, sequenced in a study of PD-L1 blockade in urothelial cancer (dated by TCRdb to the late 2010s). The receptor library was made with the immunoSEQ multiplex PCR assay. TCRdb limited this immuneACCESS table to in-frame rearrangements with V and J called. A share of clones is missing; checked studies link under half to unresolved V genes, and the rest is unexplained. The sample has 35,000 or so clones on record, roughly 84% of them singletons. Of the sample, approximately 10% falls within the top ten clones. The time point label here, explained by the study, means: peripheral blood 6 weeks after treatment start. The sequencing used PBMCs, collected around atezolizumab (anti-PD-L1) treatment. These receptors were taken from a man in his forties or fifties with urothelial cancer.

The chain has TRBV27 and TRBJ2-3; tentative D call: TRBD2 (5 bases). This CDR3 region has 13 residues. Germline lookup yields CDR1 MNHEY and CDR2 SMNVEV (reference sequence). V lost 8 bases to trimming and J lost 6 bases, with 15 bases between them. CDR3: CASSGSGIDTQYF. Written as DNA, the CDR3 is TGTGCCAGCTCCGGATCCGGGATCGATACGCAGTATTTT.

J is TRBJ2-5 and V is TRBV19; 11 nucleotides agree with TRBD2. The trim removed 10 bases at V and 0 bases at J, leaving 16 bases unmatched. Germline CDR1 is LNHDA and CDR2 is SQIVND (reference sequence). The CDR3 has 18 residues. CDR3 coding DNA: TGTGCCACTTGGGCTAGCGGGAGGAAAAAAGGGTACCAAGAGACCCAGTACTTC. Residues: CATWASGRKKGYQETQYF.

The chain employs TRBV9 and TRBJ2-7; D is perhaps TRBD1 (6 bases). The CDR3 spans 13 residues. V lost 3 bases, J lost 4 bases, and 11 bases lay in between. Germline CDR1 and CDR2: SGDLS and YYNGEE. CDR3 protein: CASSGDKGYEQYF. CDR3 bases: TGTGCCAGCAGCGGGGACAAGGGATACGAGCAGTACTTC.

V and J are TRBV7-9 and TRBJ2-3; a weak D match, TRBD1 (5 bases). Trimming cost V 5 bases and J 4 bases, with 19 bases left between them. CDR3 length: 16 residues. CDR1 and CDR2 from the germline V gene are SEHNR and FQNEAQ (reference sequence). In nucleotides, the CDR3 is TGTGCCAGCAGCCCTAGTTTGACAGCCAGGGCAGATACGCAGTATTTT. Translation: CASSPSLTARADTQYF. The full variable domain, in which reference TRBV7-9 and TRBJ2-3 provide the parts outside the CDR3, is DTGVSQNPRHKITKRGQNVTFRCDPISEHNRLYWYRQTLGQGPEFLTYFQNEAQLEKSRLLSDRFSAERPKGSFSTLEIQRTEQGDSAMYLCASSPSLTARADTQYFGPGTRLTVL.

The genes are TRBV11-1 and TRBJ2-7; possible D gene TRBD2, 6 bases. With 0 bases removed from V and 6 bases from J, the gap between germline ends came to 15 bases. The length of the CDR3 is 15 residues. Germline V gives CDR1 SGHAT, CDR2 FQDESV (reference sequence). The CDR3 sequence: CASSLAQGGIGEQYF. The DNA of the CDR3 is TGTGCCAGCAGCTTAGCGCAAGGAGGGATCGGCGAGCAGTACTTC.

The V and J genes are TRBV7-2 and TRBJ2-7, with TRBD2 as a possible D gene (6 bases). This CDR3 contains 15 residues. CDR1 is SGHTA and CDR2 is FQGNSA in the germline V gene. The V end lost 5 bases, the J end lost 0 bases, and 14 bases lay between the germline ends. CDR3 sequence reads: CASSVSSVSSYEQYF. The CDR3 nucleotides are TGTGCCAGCAGCGTATCTAGCGTCAGCTCCTACGAGCAGTACTTC.

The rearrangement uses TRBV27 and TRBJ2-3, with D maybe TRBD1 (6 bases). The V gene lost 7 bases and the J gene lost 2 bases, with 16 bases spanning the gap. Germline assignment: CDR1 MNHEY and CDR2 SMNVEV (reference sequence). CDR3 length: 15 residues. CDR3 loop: CASTLRGWDTDTQYF. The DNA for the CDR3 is TGTGCCAGCACCCTGAGGGGGTGGGACACAGATACGCAGTATTTT.

In DNA, the CDR3 is TGTGCCAGCAGCTTCTTGAGCACAGATACGCAGTATTTT. As protein: CASSFLSTDTQYF. The rearrangement links TRBV5-6 to TRBJ2-3; D unresolved. V was cut by 2 bases and J by 0 bases, with 4 bases left in between. This CDR3 has 13 residues. Per germline, CDR1 SGHDT and CDR2 YYEEEE.

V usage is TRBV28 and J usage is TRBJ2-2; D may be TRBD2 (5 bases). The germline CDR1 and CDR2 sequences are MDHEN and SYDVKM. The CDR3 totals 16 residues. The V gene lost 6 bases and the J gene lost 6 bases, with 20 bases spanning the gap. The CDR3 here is CASSGVPRRIAGELFF. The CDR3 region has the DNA TGTGCCAGCAGCGGGGTTCCCAGGAGGATCGCCGGGGAGCTGTTTTTT.

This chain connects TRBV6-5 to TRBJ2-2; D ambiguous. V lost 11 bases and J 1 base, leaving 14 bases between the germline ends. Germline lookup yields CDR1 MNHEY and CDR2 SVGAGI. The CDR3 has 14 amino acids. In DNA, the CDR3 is TGTGCCGCAGCCTCCAGGTGGAACACCGGGGAGCTGTTTTTT. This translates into CAAASRWNTGELFF.

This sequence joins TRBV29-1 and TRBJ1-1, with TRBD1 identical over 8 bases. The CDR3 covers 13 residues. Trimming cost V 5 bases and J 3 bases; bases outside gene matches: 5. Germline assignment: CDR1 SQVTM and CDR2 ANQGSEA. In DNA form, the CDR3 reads TGCAGCGTTTCCGGGACAGGACACACTGAAGCTTTCTTT. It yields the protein CSVSGTGHTEAFF.

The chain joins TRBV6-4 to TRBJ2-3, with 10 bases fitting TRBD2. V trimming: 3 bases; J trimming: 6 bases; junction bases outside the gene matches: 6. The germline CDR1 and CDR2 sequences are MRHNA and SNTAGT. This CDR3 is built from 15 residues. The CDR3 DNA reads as TGTGCCAGCAGTGAGAGCGGGAGGGTTGTGGATACGCAGTATTTT. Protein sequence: CASSESGRVVDTQYF.

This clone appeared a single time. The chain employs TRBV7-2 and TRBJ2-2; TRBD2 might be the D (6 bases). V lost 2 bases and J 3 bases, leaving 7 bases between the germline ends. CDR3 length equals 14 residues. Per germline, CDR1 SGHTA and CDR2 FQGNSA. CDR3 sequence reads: CASSLLADTGELFF. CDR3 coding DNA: TGTGCCAGCAGCTTATTAGCGGACACCGGGGAGCTGTTTTTT.

DNA of the CDR3: TGTGCCATCAGTGAGTCGGGCGGGGGACTAGTCTCAGAGACCCAGTACTTC. It yields the protein CAISESGGGLVSETQYF. The chain joins TRBV10-3 to TRBJ2-5, with TRBD2 matching over 8 bases. The V segment lost 0 bases and the J segment 4 bases; nucleotides outside the gene matches: 10. The CDR3 extends over 17 amino acids. Germline V gene sequence: CDR1 ENHRY, CDR2 SYGVKD.

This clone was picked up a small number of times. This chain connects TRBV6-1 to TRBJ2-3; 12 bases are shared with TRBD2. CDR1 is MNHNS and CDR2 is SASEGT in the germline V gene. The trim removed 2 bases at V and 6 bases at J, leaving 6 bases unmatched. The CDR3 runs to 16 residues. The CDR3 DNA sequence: TGTGCCAGCAGTGAAACCCCCCTAGCGGGAGGGGATACGCAGTATTTT. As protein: CASSETPLAGGDTQYF.

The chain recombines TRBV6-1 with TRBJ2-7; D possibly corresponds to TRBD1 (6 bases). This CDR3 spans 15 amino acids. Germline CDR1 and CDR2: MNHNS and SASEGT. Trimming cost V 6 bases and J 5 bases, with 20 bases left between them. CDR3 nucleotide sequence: TGTGCCAGCAGACCCACAGTGGGGGCGCTCCACGAGCAGTACTTC. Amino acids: CASRPTVGALHEQYF.

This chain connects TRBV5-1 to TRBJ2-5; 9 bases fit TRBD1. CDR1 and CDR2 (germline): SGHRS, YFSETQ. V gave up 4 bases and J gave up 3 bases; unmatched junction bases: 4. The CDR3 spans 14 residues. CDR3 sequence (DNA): TGCGCCAGCAGCAGGACAGGGGACGAAGAGACCCAGTACTTC. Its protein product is CASSRTGDEETQYF.

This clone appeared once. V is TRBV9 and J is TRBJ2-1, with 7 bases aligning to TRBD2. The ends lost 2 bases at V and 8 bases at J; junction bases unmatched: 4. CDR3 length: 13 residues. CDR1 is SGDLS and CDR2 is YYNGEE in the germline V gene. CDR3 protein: CASSVRTRDEQFF. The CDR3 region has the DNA TGTGCCAGCAGCGTGAGGACTAGGGATGAGCAGTTCTTC.

This chain's CDR3 is CASSLGPGQETQYF. Here the CDR3 DNA reads TGTGCCAGCAGCTTGGGACCGGGACAGGAGACCCAGTACTTC. This chain connects TRBV5-4 to TRBJ2-5; the match to TRBD1 covers 7 bases. Germline lookup yields CDR1 SGHNT and CDR2 YYREEE (reference sequence). V was clipped by 0 bases and J by 5 bases; unmatched bases: 4. The CDR3 sequence is 14 residues long. The complete variable domain, with remaining parts taken from reference TRBV5-4 and TRBJ2-5, reads ETGVTQSPTHLIKTRGQQVTLRCSSQSGHNTVSWYQQALGQGPQFIFQYYREEENGRGNFPPRFSGLQFPNYSSELNVNALELDDSALYLCASSLGPGQETQYFGPGTRLLVL.